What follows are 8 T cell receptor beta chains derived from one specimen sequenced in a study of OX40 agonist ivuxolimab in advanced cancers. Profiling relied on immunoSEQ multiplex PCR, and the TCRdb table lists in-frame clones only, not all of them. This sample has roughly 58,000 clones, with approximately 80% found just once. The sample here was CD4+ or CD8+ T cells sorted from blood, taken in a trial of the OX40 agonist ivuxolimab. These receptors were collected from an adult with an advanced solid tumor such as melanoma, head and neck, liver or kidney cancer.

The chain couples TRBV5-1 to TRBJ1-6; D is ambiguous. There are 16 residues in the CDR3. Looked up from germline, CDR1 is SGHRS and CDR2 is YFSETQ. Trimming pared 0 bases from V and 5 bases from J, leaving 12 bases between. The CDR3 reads CASSLGRERDNSPLHF. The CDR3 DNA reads TGCGCCAGCAGCTTGGGACGGGAGAGGGATAATTCACCCCTCCACTTT.

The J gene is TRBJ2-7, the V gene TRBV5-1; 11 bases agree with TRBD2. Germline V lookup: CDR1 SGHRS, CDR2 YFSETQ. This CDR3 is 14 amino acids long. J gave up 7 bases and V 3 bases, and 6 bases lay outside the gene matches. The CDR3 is CASSSSGRIFEQYF. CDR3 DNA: TGCGCCAGCAGCTCTAGCGGGAGGATCTTTGAGCAGTACTTC.

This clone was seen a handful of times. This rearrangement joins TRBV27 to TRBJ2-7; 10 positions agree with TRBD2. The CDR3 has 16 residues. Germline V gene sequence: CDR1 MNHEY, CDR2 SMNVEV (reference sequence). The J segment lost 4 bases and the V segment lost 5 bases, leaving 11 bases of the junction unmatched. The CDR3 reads CASSPRGLALSYEQYF. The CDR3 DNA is TGTGCCAGCAGTCCCCGGGGACTAGCGCTTTCTTACGAGCAGTACTTC.

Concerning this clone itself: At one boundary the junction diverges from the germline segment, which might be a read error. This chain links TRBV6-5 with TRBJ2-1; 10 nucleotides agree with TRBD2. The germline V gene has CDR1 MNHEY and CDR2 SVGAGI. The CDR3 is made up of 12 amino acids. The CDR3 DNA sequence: TGTGCCAGCAGTCGGACTAGCGGAGCACAGGTCTTC. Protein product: CASSRTSGAQVF.

This CDR3 is CASSPAGGLRETQYF. As DNA, the CDR3 is TGCGCCAGCTCCCCCGCAGGGGGCCTGAGGGAGACCCAGTACTTC. The V and J genes are TRBV5-1 and TRBJ2-5; 8 positions agree with TRBD1. The V and J ends lost 7 bases and 5 bases, in that order; junction bases with no gene match: 13. Germline V CDR1 and CDR2: SGHRS, YFSETQ. There are 15 residues in the CDR3.

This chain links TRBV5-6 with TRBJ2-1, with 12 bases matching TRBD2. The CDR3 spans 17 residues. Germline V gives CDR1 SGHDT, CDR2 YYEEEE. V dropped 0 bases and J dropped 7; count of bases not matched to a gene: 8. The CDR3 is CASSLVLLAGGGNEQFF. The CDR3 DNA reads TGTGCCAGCAGCTTGGTCTTACTAGCGGGGGGAGGGAATGAGCAGTTCTTC.

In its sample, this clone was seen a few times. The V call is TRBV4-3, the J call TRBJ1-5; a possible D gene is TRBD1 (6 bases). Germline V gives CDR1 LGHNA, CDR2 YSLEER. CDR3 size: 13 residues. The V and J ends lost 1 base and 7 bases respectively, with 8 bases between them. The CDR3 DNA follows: TGCGCCAGCAGCCAAGGGACAGAACAGCCCCAGCATTTT. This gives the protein CASSQGTEQPQHF.

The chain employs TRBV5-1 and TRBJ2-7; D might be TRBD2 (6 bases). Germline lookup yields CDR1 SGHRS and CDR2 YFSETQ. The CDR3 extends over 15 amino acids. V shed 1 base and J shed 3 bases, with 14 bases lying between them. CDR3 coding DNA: TGCGCCAGCAGCTTGCCCCCTCCAGCGGGCTACGAGCAGTACTTC. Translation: CASSLPPPAGYEQYF.